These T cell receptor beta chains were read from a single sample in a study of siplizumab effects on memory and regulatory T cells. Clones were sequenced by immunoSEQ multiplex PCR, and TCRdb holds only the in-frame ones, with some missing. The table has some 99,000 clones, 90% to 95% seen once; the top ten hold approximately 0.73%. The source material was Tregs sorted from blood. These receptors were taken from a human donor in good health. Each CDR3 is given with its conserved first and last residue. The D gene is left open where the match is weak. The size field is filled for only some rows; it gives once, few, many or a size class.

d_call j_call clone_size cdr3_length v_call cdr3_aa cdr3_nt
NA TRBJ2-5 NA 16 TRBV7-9 CASSLRTGGTRETQYF TGTGCCAGCAGCTTACGGACTGGCGGGACGAGAGAGACCCAGTACTTC
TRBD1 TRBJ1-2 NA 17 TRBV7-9 CASSPIPKGALHYGYTF TGTGCCAGCAGCCCGATCCCTAAGGGGGCGCTTCACTATGGCTACACCTTC
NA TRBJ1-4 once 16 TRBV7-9 CASSLGYGGPNEKLFF TGTGCCAGCAGCTTAGGATATGGGGGTCCAAATGAAAAACTGTTTTTT
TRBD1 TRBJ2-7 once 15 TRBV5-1 CASSSTGARRYEQYF TGCGCCAGCAGCTCGACAGGGGCTCGTAGGTACGAGCAGTACTTC
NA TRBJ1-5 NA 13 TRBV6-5 CASSYSQLQPQHF TGTGCCAGCAGTTACTCCCAGCTCCAGCCCCAGCATTTT
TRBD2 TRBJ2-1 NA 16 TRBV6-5 CASSSLAGSSYNEQFF TGTGCCAGCAGTTCTCTAGCGGGGAGCTCCTACAATGAGCAGTTCTTC
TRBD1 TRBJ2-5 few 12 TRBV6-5 CASGPGQGTQYF TGTGCCAGCGGTCCGGGACAGGGGACCCAGTACTTC
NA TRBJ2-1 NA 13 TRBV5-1 CASSLGSYNEQFF TGCGCCAGCAGCTTGGGGAGTTACAATGAGCAGTTCTTC
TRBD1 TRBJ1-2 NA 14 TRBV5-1 CASSLDRGIHGYTF TGCGCCAGCAGCTTGGACAGGGGTATCCATGGCTACACCTTC
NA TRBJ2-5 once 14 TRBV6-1 CASSEAGGPETQYF TGTGCCAGCAGTGAAGCGGGGGGGCCAGAGACCCAGTACTTC
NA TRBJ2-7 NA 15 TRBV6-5 CASSYGVGPVHEQYF TGTGCCAGCAGTTACGGGGTAGGGCCCGTCCACGAGCAGTACTTC
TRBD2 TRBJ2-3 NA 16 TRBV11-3 CASSPGTKRVEDTQYF TGTGCCAGCAGCCCCGGGACTAAGCGGGTTGAGGATACGCAGTATTTT
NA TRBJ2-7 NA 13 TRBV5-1 CASSYAGLYEQYF TGCGCCAGCAGCTACGCAGGGCTCTACGAGCAGTACTTC
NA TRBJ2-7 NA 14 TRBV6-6 CASSLGRSSYEQYF TGTGCCAGCAGCTTGGGCCGGAGCTCCTACGAGCAGTACTTC
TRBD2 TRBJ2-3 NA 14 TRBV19 CASRLAGDTDTQYF TGTGCCAGTAGACTAGCGGGGGACACAGATACGCAGTATTTT
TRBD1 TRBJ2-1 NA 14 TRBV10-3 CAIWDSVSDNEQFF TGTGCCATCTGGGACAGTGTATCGGACAATGAGCAGTTCTTC
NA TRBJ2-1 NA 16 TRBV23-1 CASSQTGHRERYEQFF TGCGCCAGCAGTCAAACGGGGCACAGGGAACGTTATGAGCAGTTCTTC